What follows is one TCR beta chain and its context. Its antigen has not been determined. No much larger clone is present one base from it, and per-base qualities are unavailable. In the same sample, other DNA sequences code for this CDR3. The data derive from a study of CD8+ T cells in alopecia areata (dated by TCRdb to the late 2010s). Regarding the research as a whole: The treated patients, all with moderate-to-severe alopecia areata, were enrolled in an open-label pilot trial of oral tofacitinib given at 5 to 10 mg twice daily. Patients stayed on tofacitinib for 6 to 18 months and then had 6 months of follow-up off drug so that delayed response and recurrence could be assessed. For the treated patients, the SALT score, which quantifies what percentage of scalp surface area is affected, served as the measure of disease severity. The study used high-throughput TCRbeta sequencing to examine T cell clonal expansion in alopecia areata, in both the C3H/HeJ mouse model and human patients. On the human side, TCRbeta sequencing was run on scalp tissue and on sorted CD4+ and CD8+ peripheral blood T cells from healthy controls and from alopecia areata patients with either patchy or totalis/universalis disease. Biopsies were taken from tofacitinib-treated patients at baseline and again at 4 and 24 weeks into treatment, and several of those patients also had a later scalp biopsy. Scalp clonality was compared across normal scalp (n=4), patchy alopecia areata scalp (n=8), and alopecia totalis/universalis scalp (n=8). RNA came from the PAXgene miRNA kit for fixed scalp, the miRNeasy kit for PBMCs, and the RNeasy kit for mouse skin. TCRbeta CDR3 regions were amplified by immunoSEQ multiplex PCR using 35 Vbeta forward and 13 Jbeta reverse primers.

Library method: the immunoSEQ multiplex PCR assay. For TCR sequencing, RNA was extracted from every sample and reverse transcribed into cDNA to serve as template. SuperScript III was used to make first-strand cDNA, primed with a 2:1 mix of oligo-dT and random hexamers. A synthetic immune receptor repertoire was used to measure amplification bias, and any remaining bias was corrected computationally. The paper's data handling went like this. Raw reads were preprocessed to remove errors, and CDR3 was defined according to IMGT conventions as the region from the conserved cysteine to phenylalanine. Clonality was computed as 1 minus the Shannon entropy, with the entropy normalized by log2 of the number of productive unique TCRs. Scalp TCRbeta sequences were cross-referenced with sorted blood CD4 and CD8 repertoires so that the CD4 or CD8 identity of scalp clones could be inferred. TCRdb's version of the immuneACCESS table is confined to in-frame rearrangements and falls short of the full clone set. An unresolved V gene accounts for under half of the shortfall where checked; the remainder is of unknown origin. V and J calls and clone size are as listed in that table; D and trimming were resolved from the DNA. The sample table holds about 250,000 clones, of which about 60% were seen once. The ten top clones hold 0.75% to 0.95% of the sample.

Results the study describes overall, beyond this receptor: Because the treated cohort was small and had just a single nonresponder, larger studies are needed to establish links between baseline CD8+ expansion and response. Shared TCR sequences between patients were less evident than in mice, which may be partly attributable to HLA diversity in the patient population. Compared with normal scalp, lesional scalp had higher clonality and more expanded CD8+ clones, particularly in alopecia totalis/universalis, a pattern that suggests antigenic drive. Scalp clonality and the number of expanded CD8+ clones among the top 100 scalp clones were significantly decreased by tofacitinib. During tofacitinib treatment, many expanded lesional clones remained in scalp and blood, and this persistence may partly explain relapse after treatment is stopped. Unlike mouse skin, where gammadelta T cells dominate, normal human skin contains resident alphabeta T cells that get sequenced too, which complicates analysis of the scalp TCR repertoire.

The treatment or condition label on this specimen signifies: oral pan-JAK inhibitor, 5-10 mg twice daily. Lesional scalp punch biopsies and peripheral blood were collected from alopecia areata patients. PBMCs were isolated by density centrifugation and stained for CD3, CD4 and CD8, after which CD4+ and CD8+ T cells were sorted on a FACSAria. The CDR3 starts with the cysteine, ends with the phenylalanine, and has 10 residues. Of the read, only the CDR3 DNA is kept; its 30 bases are in frame from base 1. At the junction V is shortened by 7 bases and J by 3 bases, with 6 bases in between. Reading the germline V gene gives CDR1 SQVTM and CDR2 ANQGSEA.

The sample in question was CD4+ T cells sorted from blood, obtained at roughly week 52, from a patient treated with tofacitinib. Recombination linked TRBV29-1 to TRBJ1-1; the D segment cannot be called with confidence. This receptor was obtained from a human donor with alopecia areata. The DNA sequence reads TGCAGCGGTGGGGACACTGAAGCTTTCTTT. Its translation reads: CSGGDTEAFF.